This entry lists 13 T cell receptor beta chains sequenced from one sample in a study of shared clonotypes between healthy human individuals. The assay was immunoSEQ multiplex PCR, and TCRdb's table has in-frame clones only and misses some. The sample shows 1.4 million or so clones, 98% of them seen only once. Sequencing used naive CD4+ T cells sorted from blood. Sample subset: CD45RA+ positively selected. The receptors here all came from a man younger than 40 in good health.

This chain connects TRBV6-1 to TRBJ1-5, with a weak D call TRBD1 (5 bases). V lost 4 bases and J 7 bases, leaving 17 bases between the germline ends. Germline CDR1 MNHNS, CDR2 SASEGT. The CDR3 runs to 15 residues. The chain's CDR3 is CASSGLTAGKQPQHF. CDR3 coding DNA: TGTGCCAGCAGTGGCCTAACGGCAGGGAAACAGCCCCAGCATTTT.

V is TRBV5-1 and J is TRBJ1-2; D is unresolved. V was shortened by 2 bases and J by 10 bases, with 15 bases between the two germline ends. This CDR3 has 13 residues. Germline assignment: CDR1 SGHRS and CDR2 YFSETQ. CDR3 protein: CASSFPSEDDYTF. DNA of the CDR3: TGCGCCAGCAGCTTCCCGAGTGAAGACGACTACACCTTC.

The rearrangement joins TRBV12-1 to TRBJ1-5; the table's D call of TRBD1 was not tested on the DNA. TRBV12-1 is noted as a pseudogene. The CDR3 totals 13 residues. The CDR3 region is CASSLADDQPQHF. The DNA of the CDR3 is TGTGCCAGCAGCTTGGCAGATGATCAGCCCCAGCATTTT.

The chain links TRBV29-1 to TRBJ2-1; maybe TRBD2 (6 bases). The CDR3 runs 14 residues. The ends were cut back, 7 bases at V and 2 bases at J, with 15 bases in the middle. CDR1 and CDR2 from the germline V gene are SQVTM and ANQGSEA. The chain's CDR3 is CSGTRRGTYNEQFF. Here the CDR3 DNA reads TGCAGCGGGACGAGGCGGGGAACCTACAATGAGCAGTTCTTC.

This chain connects TRBV5-1 to TRBJ2-7; D possibly corresponds to TRBD2 (6 bases). CDR1 is SGHRS, CDR2 YFSETQ, per germline. Trimming shortened V by 5 bases and J by 1 base, and 19 bases separated the two germline ends. The CDR3 contains 16 residues. CDR3 nucleotides: TGCGCCAGCAGGCTCCTTCTGGCGGGGACTTCCTACGAGCAGTACTTC. This sequence encodes CASRLLLAGTSYEQYF.

V gene TRBV12-2 combines with J gene TRBJ1-3; the table's D call, TRBD1, has no DNA check behind it. TRBV12-2 is listed as a pseudogene. The CDR3 has 14 residues. The CDR3, as DNA: TGTGCAAGTCGCCGGAGACAGTCTGGAAACACCATATATTTT. Residues: CASRRRQSGNTIYF.

The chain uses TRBV25-1 and TRBJ1-2; no reliable D call. V lost 4 bases and J 6 bases, leaving 12 bases between the germline ends. The CDR3 extends over 13 amino acids. Germline V gene lookup returns CDR1 MGHDK and CDR2 SYGVNS. The chain's CDR3 is CASSAAGGDGYTF. The DNA for the CDR3 is TGTGCCAGCAGTGCAGCGGGAGGAGATGGCTACACCTTC.

This clone was counted a single time. This same CDR3 is encoded by further DNA sequences in the sample. J is TRBJ2-7 and V is TRBV7-9; 8 bases map to TRBD1. The CDR3 extends over 15 amino acids. Germline V gives CDR1 SEHNR, CDR2 FQNEAQ (reference sequence). V lost 1 base to trimming and J lost 2 bases; unmatched junction nucleotides: 4. CDR3 amino acids: CASSLVSGGAYEQYF. The CDR3 coding sequence is TGTGCCAGCAGCTTAGTATCAGGGGGCGCCTACGAGCAGTACTTC.

The chain links TRBV18 to TRBJ2-7; D unresolved. The ends were cut back, 3 bases at V and 0 bases at J, with 15 bases in the middle. Germline assignment: CDR1 KGHSH and CDR2 LQKENI. The CDR3 sequence is 16 residues long. The CDR3 nucleotides are TGTGCCAGCTCACCTGAACTTGGCAGCTCCTCCTACGAGCAGTACTTC. This translates into CASSPELGSSSYEQYF. The whole variable domain, remainder taken from reference TRBV18 and TRBJ2-7, is NAGVMQNPRHLVRRRGQEARLRCSPMKGHSHVYWYRQLPEEGLKFMVYLQKENIIDESGMPKERFSAEFPKEGPSILRIQQVVRGDSAAYFCASSPELGSSSYEQYFGPGTRLTVT.

V gene TRBV10-3 combines with J gene TRBJ1-5; D gene ambiguous. With 1 base removed from V and 0 bases from J, the gap between germline ends came to 10 bases. The CDR3 is 16 residues long. Germline assignment: CDR1 ENHRY and CDR2 SYGVKD. The CDR3: CAISEFSHYSNQPQHF. For the CDR3, the DNA is TGTGCCATCAGTGAGTTCAGCCATTATAGCAATCAGCCCCAGCATTTT.

The rearrangement uses TRBV29-1 and TRBJ2-1; D might be TRBD1 (6 bases). CDR1 and CDR2 (germline): SQVTM, ANQGSEA. The CDR3 has 17 amino acids. The germline V and J ends were trimmed by 0 bases and 2 bases, with 17 bases remaining between them. In DNA, the CDR3 is TGCAGCGTTGAAGAAATACAGGGAGATCGGGCCTACAATGAGCAGTTCTTC. It translates to CSVEEIQGDRAYNEQFF.

The chain carries TRBV5-6 and TRBJ2-1; TRBD2 agrees at 11 bases. V lost 4 bases, J lost 1 base, and 4 bases stayed unmatched. Germline V gives CDR1 SGHDT, CDR2 YYEEEE. This CDR3 contains 16 residues. The CDR3 sequence: CASSPTSGRSYNEQFF. CDR3 bases: TGTGCCAGCAGCCCTACTAGCGGGAGATCCTACAATGAGCAGTTCTTC.

This clone was seen a single time. This chain uses TRBV7-2 with TRBJ2-1; the match to TRBD2 covers 13 bases. The CDR3 is 13 amino acids. The V and J ends lost 11 bases and 2 bases, in that order; junction bases with no gene match: 0. Germline V gene lookup returns CDR1 SGHTA and CDR2 FQGNSA. The CDR3: CAGTSGTYNEQFF. In DNA form, the CDR3 reads TGTGCCGGGACTAGCGGGACCTACAATGAGCAGTTCTTC.